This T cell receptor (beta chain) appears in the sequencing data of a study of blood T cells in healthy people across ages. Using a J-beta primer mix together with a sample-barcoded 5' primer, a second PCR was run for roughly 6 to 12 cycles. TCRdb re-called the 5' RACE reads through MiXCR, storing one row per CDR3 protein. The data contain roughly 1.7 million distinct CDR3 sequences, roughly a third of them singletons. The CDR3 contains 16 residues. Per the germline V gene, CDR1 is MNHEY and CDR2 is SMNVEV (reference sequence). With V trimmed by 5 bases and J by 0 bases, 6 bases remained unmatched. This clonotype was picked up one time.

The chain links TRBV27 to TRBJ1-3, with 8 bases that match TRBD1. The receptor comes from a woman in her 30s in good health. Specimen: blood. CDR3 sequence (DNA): TGTGCCAGCAGTCCGACAACAGGGGGCTCTGGAAACACCATATATTTT. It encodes CASSPTTGGSGNTIYF.